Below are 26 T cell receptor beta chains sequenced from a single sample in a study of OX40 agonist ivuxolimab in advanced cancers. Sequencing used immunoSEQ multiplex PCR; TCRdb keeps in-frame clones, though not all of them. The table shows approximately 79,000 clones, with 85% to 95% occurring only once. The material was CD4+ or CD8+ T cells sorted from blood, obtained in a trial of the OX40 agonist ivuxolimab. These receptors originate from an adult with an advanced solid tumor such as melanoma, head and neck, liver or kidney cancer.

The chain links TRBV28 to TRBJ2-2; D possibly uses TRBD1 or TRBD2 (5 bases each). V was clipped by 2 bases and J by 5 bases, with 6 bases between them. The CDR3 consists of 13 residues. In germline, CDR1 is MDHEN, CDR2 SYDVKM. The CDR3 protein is CASSLEGTGELFF. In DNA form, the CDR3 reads TGTGCCAGCAGTTTAGAGGGGACCGGGGAGCTGTTTTTT. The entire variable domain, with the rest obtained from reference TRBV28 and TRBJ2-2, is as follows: DVKVTQSSRYLVKRTGEKVFLECVQDMDHENMFWYRQDPGLGLRLIYFSYDVKMKEKGDIPEGYSVSREKKERFSLILESASTNQTSMYLCASSLEGTGELFFGEGSRLTVL.

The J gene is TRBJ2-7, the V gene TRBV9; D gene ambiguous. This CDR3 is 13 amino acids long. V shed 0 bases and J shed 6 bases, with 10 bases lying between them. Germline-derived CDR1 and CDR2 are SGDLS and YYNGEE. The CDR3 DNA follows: TGTGCCAGCAGCGTAGCTACCGGAACCGAGCAGTACTTC. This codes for CASSVATGTEQYF.

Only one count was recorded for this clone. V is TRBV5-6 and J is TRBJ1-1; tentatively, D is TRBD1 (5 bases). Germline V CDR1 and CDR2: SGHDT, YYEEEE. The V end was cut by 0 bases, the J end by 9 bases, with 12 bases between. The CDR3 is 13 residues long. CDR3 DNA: TGTGCCAGCAGCTTGGCCGGGGCGGGACAAGCTTTCTTT. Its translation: CASSLAGAGQAFF.

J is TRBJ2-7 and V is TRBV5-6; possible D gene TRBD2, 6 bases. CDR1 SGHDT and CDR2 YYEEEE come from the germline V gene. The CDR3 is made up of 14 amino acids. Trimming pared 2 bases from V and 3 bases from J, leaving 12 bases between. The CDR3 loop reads CASSFSPGDYEQYF. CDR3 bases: TGTGCCAGCAGCTTCAGCCCGGGAGACTACGAGCAGTACTTC.

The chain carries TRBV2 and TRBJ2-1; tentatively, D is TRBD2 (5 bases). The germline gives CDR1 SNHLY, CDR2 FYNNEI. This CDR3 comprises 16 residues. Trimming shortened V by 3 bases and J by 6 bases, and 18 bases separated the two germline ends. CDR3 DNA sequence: TGTGCCAGCAGTGACCCCCCGGACTCCTGGGGCAATGAGCAGTTCTTC. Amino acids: CASSDPPDSWGNEQFF.

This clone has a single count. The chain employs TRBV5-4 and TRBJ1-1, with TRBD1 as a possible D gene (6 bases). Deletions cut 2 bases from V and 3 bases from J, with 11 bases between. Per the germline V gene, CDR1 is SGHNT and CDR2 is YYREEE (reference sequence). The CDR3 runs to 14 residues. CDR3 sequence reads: CASSFGGGHTEAFF. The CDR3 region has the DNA TGTGCCAGCAGCTTCGGAGGGGGGCACACTGAAGCTTTCTTT.

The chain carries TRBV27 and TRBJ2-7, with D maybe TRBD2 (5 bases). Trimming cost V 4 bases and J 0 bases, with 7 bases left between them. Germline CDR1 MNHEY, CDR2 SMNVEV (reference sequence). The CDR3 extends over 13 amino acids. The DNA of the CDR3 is TGTGCCAGCAGTTACGCGGGCTCCTACGAGCAGTACTTC. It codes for CASSYAGSYEQYF.

The chain's CDR3 is CASSSVDRGKQYF. The CDR3 coding sequence is TGTGCCAGCAGCTCGGTAGACAGGGGGAAGCAGTACTTC. The chain recombines TRBV5-4 with TRBJ2-7, with 9 bases lining up with TRBD1. This CDR3 has 13 amino acids. Germline CDR1 SGHNT, CDR2 YYREEE (reference sequence). Losses at the gene ends were 3 bases for V and 8 bases for J; bases not matched to a gene: 6.

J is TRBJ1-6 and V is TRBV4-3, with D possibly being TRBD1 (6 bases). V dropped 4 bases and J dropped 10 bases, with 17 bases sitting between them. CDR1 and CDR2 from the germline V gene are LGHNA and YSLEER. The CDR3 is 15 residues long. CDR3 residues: CASSRGEGERSPLHF. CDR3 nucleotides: TGCGCCAGCAGCCGAGGGGAGGGGGAGCGGTCACCCCTCCACTTT.

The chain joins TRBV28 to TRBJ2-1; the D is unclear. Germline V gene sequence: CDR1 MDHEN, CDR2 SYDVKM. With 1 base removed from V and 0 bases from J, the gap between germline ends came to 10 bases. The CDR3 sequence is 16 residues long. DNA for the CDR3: TGTGCCAGCAGTTTATATAGGTGGAGCTCCTACAATGAGCAGTTCTTC. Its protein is CASSLYRWSSYNEQFF.

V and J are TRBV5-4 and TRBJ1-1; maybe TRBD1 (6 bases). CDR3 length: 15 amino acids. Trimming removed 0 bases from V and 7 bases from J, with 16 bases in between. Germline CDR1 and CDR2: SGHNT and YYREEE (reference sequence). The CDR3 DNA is TGTGCCAGCAGCTTGGAATTGGACAGCCCGGATGAAGCTTTCTTT. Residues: CASSLELDSPDEAFF.

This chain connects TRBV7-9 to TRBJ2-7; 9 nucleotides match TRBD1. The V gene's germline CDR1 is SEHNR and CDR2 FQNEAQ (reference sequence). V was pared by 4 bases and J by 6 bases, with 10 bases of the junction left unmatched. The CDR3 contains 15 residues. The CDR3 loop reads CASSSGGTGQGEQYF. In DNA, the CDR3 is TGTGCCAGCAGCTCGGGCGGGACAGGGCAAGGCGAGCAGTACTTC.

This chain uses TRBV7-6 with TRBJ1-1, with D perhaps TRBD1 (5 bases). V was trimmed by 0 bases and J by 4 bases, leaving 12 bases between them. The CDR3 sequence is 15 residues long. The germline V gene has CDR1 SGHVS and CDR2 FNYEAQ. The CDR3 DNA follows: TGTGCCAGCAGCTTAGCAGGGGTCCAGAGCACTGAAGCTTTCTTT. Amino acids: CASSLAGVQSTEAFF.

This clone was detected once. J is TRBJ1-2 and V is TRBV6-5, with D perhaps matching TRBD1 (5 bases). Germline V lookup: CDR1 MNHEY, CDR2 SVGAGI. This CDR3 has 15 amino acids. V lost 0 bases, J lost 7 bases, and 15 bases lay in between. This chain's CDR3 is CASSYSLAGYSGYTF. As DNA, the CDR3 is TGTGCCAGCAGTTACTCCTTGGCAGGGTATAGTGGCTACACCTTC.

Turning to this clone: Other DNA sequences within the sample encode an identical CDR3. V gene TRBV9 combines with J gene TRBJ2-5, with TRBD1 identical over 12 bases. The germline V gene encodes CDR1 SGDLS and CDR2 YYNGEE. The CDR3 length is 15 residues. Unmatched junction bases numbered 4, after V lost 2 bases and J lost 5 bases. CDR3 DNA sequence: TGTGCCAGCAGCGTCGGGACAGGGGGCGAGGAGACCCAGTACTTC. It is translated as CASSVGTGGEETQYF.

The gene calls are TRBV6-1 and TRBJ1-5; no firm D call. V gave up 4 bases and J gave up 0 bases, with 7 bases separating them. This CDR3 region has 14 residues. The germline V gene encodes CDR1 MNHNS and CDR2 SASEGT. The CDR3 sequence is CASSVSYSNQPQHF. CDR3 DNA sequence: TGTGCCAGCAGTGTAAGCTATAGCAATCAGCCCCAGCATTTT.

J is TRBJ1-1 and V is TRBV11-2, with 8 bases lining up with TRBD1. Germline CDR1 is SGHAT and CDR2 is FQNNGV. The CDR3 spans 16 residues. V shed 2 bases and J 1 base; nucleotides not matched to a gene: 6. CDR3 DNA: TGTGCCAGCAGCTTATGGTACGGGACAGGGAACACTGAAGCTTTCTTT. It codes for CASSLWYGTGNTEAFF. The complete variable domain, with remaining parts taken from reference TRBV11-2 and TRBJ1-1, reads EAGVAQSPRYKIIEKRQSVAFWCNPISGHATLYWYQQILGQGPKLLIQFQNNGVVDDSQLPKDRFSAERLKGVDSTLKIQPAKLEDSAVYLCASSLWYGTGNTEAFFGQGTRLTVV.

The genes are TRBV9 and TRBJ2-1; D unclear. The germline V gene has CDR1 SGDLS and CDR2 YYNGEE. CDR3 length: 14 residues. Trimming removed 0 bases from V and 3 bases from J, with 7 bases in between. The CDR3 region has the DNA TGTGCCAGCAGCGTAGGCGGTAGCTACAATGAGCAGTTCTTC. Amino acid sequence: CASSVGGSYNEQFF.

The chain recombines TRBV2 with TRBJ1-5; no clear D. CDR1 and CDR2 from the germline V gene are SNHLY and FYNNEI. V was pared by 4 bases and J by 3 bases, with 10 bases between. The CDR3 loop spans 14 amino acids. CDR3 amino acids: CASSVGSANQPQHF. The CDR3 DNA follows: TGTGCCAGCAGTGTCGGGTCCGCCAATCAGCCCCAGCATTTT.

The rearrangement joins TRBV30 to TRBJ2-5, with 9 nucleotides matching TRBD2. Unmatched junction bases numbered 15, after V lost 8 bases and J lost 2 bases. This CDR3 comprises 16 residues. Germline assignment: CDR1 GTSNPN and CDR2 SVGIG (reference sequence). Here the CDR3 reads CASKGSGGPRQETQYF. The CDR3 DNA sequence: TGTGCCAGTAAGGGGAGCGGGGGGCCTCGGCAAGAGACCCAGTACTTC.

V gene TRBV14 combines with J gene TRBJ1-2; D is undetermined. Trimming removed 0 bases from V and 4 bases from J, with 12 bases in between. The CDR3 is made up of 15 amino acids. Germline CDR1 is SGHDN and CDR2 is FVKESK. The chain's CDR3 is CASSQEGRALYGYTF. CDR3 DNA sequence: TGTGCCAGCAGCCAAGAAGGGCGGGCTCTCTATGGCTACACCTTC.

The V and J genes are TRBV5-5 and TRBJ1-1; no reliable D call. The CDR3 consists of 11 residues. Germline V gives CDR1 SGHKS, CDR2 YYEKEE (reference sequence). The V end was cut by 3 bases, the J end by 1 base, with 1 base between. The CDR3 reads CASSWNTEAFF. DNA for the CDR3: TGTGCCAGCAGCTGGAACACTGAAGCTTTCTTT.

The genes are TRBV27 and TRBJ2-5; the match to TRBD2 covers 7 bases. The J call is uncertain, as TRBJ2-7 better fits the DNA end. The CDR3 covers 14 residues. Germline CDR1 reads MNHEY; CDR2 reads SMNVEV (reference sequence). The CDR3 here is CASSFGGSSYEQYF. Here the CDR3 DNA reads TGTGCCAGCAGTTTTGGCGGGAGCTCCTACGAGCAGTACTTC.

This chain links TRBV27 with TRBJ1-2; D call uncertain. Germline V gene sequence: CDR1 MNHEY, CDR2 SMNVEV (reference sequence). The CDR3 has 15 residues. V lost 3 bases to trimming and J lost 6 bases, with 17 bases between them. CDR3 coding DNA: TGTGCCAGCAGTTTCGTGGACGAAATATCGGATGGCTACACCTTC. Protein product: CASSFVDEISDGYTF.

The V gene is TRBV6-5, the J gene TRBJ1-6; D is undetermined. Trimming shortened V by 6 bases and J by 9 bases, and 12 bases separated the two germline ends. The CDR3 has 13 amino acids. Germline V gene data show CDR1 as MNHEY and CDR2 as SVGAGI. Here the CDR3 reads CASSRPGGSPLHF. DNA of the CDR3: TGTGCCAGCAGCCGACCGGGCGGTTCACCCCTCCACTTT.

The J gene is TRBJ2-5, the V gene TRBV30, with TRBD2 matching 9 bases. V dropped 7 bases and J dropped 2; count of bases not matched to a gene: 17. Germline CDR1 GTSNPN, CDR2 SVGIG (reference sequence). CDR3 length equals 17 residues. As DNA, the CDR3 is TGTGCCTCTAACCGCGGGAGGGCCGTGGTGGGACAAGAGACCCAGTACTTC. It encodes CASNRGRAVVGQETQYF. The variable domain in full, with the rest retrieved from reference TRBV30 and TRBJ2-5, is SQTIHQWPATLVQPVGSPLSLECTVEGTSNPNLYWYRQAAGRGLQLLFYSVGIGQISSEVPQNLSASRPQDRQFILSSKKLLLSDSGFYLCASNRGRAVVGQETQYFGPGTRLLVL.